The 3 T cell receptor beta chains given below trace back to one sample, sequenced in a study of blood T cell repertoires in COVID-19 (dated by TCRdb to the early 2020s). The protocol used for the library was the immunoSEQ multiplex PCR assay. Imported from immuneACCESS, the table was reduced by TCRdb to in-frame sequences with V and J called. These copies leave out some clones; in studies compared against another copy, an unresolved V gene accounts for under half, and the cause of the remainder is not known. The sample table holds 250,000 to 350,000 clones, of which roughly nine tenths were seen once. Of the sample, approximately 2.4% falls within the top ten clones. Input material: peripheral blood. The receptors come from a man in his late teens or twenties with active or convalescent COVID-19.

The chain employs TRBV5-1 and TRBJ2-7; TRBD1 aligns across 12 bases. The CDR3 runs 15 residues. The junction had 5 bases not matched to a gene; V was cut back by 4 bases and J by 3 bases. The germline V gene has CDR1 SGHRS and CDR2 YFSETQ. CDR3 in DNA: TGCGCCAGCAGCCCTGGGACAGGGGGCTTCTACGAGCAGTACTTC. It encodes CASSPGTGGFYEQYF.

For the CDR3, the DNA is TGTGCCAGCAATACCGTTGGGACACAGAACACTGAAGCTTTCTTT. Encoded protein: CASNTVGTQNTEAFF. J is TRBJ1-1 and V is TRBV7-2, with D possibly matching TRBD1 (6 bases). V lost 7 bases, J lost 1 base, and 16 bases lay in between. CDR1 and CDR2 (germline): SGHTA, FQGNSA. This CDR3 spans 15 amino acids.

The gene calls are TRBV7-8 and TRBJ2-3, with TRBD2 identical over 13 bases. J lost 6 bases, V lost 5 bases, and 17 bases had no gene match. This CDR3 contains 19 residues. The V gene's germline CDR1 is SGHVS and CDR2 FQNEAQ. The CDR3 coding sequence is TGTGCCAGCAGCCAACGAGTTTTACGACTAGCGGGAGGTCGTGATACGCAGTATTTT. It translates to CASSQRVLRLAGGRDTQYF. Variable domain in full (rest from reference TRBV7-8 and TRBJ2-3): GAGVSQSPRYKVAKRGQDVALRCDPISGHVSLFWYQQALGQGPEFLTYFQNEAQLDKSGLPSDRFFAERPEGSVSTLKIQRTQQEDSAVYLCASSQRVLRLAGGRDTQYFGPGTRLTVL.